This TCR beta chain originates from a study of vaccination effects on CD4 cells after COVID-19 (dated by TCRdb to 2022 to 2024). Study-wide context: Post-vaccine samples across the study were collected a median of 72 days after the second dose, with a range of 14 to 241. SARS-CoV-2 spike-specific CD4+ TCR repertoires were compared before and after mRNA vaccination in COVID-19 convalescent patients and in infection-naive vaccine recipients. The full study included some eleven COVID-19 convalescent patients and a few SARS-CoV-2-naive healthy vaccine recipients. Cultures from other donors in the study were sequenced using the Oncomine TCR Beta short-read assay on an Illumina iSeq 100.

What the authors observed across the whole study: In healthy vaccine recipients, vaccine-induced clones were almost all SARS-CoV-2 mono-reactive, with only 1 of 255 cross-reactive with common cold coronaviruses. Clones induced by infection and clones induced by vaccination both contracted markedly at late timepoints after vaccination, which fits with T cell responses waning over time. Only a small number of convalescent patients were included, and no early post-infection timepoints were available, which limited the study.

V drops 2 bases and J drops 2 bases, leaving 6 bases in between. The CDR3 starts with the cysteine, ends with the phenylalanine, and has 13 residues. This entry keeps only the CDR3 DNA: 39 bases, framed from base 1. Looking up the germline V gene yields CDR1 KGHSH and CDR2 LQKENI. Comment on this clone: Which antigen it targets is not known. There are no base qualities to consult, and no much larger clone falls within one base.

In the ViraFEST assay, PBMC were stimulated with viral peptide pools, and antigen-specific CD4+ T cell clonotypes were then identified by expansion using TCR sequencing. After less than 13 days of culture, CD4+ T cells were isolated with the EasySep CD4+ T cell isolation kit. Participants received two doses of either the BNT162b2 or the mRNA-1273 mRNA SARS-CoV-2 vaccine. Negative nucleocapsid antibody results before and after vaccination confirmed that the healthy vaccine recipients had no prior SARS-CoV-2 infection. Fewer than 2.5 million PBMC per well were cultured in IMDM with about 4.8% human AB serum, 9 to 10 IU/ml IL-2 and gentamicin, plus 10 ug/ml peptides. Half of the culture medium was replaced with fresh IL-2-containing medium on days 3 and 7. Unless otherwise noted, each peptide stimulation condition was cultured in triplicate wells. Using Ficoll-Paque Plus gradient centrifugation, PBMC were separated from whole blood and then either used fresh or cryopreserved at -140C. Overlapping peptide pools spanned the spike proteins of SARS-CoV-2 and the common cold coronaviruses HCoV-NL63, HCoV-OC43 and HCoV-229E. The QIAamp micro DNA kit was used to extract genomic DNA from the cultured CD4+ T cells.

Library method: the immunoSEQ multiplex PCR assay. TCR beta CDR3 sequencing was performed on DNA from the cultured, isolated CD4+ T cells. Regarding the original processing steps: Non-productive TCR sequences were discarded, and reads were trimmed to the CDR3 region, with only CDR3s of 7 or more amino acids retained. The MANAFEST web app was used to identify antigen-specific clonotypes by comparing expansion in peptide wells with expansion in reference cultures. To be called positive, a clone needed expansion at FDR<0.05 compared with the reference and with all other wells, an odds ratio greater than 5, and a frequency greater than 0.1% in two replicate wells. Cross-reactive clonotypes were defined as significantly expanded in SARS-CoV-2 spike wells and in at least one common cold coronavirus spike condition. CDR3 similarity was assessed by Levenshtein distance using the stringdist R package, and unrooted trees were constructed with ape in R 3.6.1. TCRdb holds this immuneACCESS table with in-frame rearrangements only. Some clones are missing; in checked studies, unresolved V genes explain under half, and the rest has no known cause. D and trimming come from the DNA, and the V and J calls and clone size come from that table. Recorded for this sample are 20,000 to 25,000 clones; about four fifths of them occurred a single time. The ten largest clonotypes hold about 5.3% of the sample.

Sequenced here: CD4+ T cells from PBMCs cultured with SARS-CoV-2 spike peptides, sampled after COVID-19 vaccination. Read against the paper, the sample's cell subset or site label means: SARS-CoV-2 spike overlapping peptide pool stimulation. The clonotype originates from a human donor who received a COVID-19 vaccine. Some clones in this sample may be carry-over from other donors' samples. The chain was built from TRBV18 and TRBJ2-5; the D gene identity is not certain. CDR3 region: CASSPSQQETQYF. The nucleotide sequence reads TGTGCCAGCTCACCAAGCCAGCAAGAGACCCAGTACTTC.